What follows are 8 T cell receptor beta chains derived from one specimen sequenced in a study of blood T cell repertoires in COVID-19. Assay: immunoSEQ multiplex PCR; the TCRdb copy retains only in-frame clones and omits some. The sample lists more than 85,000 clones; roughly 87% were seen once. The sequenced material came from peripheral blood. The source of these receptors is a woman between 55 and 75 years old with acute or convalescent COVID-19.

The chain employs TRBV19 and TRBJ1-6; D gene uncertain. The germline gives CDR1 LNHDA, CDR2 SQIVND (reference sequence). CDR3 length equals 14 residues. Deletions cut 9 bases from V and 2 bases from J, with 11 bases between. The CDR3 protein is CASAARTYNSPLHF. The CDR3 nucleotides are TGTGCCAGCGCAGCGCGAACCTATAATTCACCCCTCCACTTT.

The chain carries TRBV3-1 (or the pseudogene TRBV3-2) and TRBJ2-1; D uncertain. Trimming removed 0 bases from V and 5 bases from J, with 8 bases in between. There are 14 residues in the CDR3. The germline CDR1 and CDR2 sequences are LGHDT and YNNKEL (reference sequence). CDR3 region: CASSQDNGHNEQFF. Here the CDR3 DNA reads TGTGCCAGCAGCCAAGATAATGGGCACAATGAGCAGTTCTTC.

The CDR3 DNA reads TGTGCCAGCAGCCCACAGGGGCTTGGGGGCAATCAGCCCCAGCATTTT. Translated: CASSPQGLGGNQPQHF. The V and J genes are TRBV21-1 and TRBJ1-5; the table's TRBD1 call for D was not verified on the DNA. TRBV21-1 is a listed pseudogene. CDR3 length: 16 residues.

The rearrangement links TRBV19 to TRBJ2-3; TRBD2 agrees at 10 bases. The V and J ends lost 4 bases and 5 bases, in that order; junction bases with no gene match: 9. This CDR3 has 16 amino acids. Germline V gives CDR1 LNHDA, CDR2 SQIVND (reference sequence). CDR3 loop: CASSRRLAGPLDTQYF. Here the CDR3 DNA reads TGTGCCAGTAGTAGGCGACTAGCGGGCCCCCTAGATACGCAGTATTTT.

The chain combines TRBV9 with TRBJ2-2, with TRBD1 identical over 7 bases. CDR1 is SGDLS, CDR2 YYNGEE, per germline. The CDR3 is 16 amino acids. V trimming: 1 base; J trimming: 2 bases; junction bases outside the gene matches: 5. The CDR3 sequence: CASSVSTGVNTGELFF. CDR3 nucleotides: TGTGCCAGCAGCGTATCAACAGGGGTAAACACCGGGGAGCTGTTTTTT.

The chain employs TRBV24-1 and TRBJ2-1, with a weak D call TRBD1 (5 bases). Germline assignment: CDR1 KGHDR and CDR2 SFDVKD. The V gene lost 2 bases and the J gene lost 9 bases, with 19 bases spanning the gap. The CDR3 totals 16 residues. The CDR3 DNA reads TGTGCCACCAGTGATTCACTGACCCCCAGGGATCGTGAGCAGTTCTTC. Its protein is CATSDSLTPRDREQFF.

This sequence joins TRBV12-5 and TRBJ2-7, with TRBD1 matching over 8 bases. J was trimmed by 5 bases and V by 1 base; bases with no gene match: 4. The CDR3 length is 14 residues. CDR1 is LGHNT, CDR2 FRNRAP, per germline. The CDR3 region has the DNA TGTGCTAGTGGTTTGGGGACAGGGTACCACGAGCAGTACGTC. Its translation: CASGLGTGYHEQYV.

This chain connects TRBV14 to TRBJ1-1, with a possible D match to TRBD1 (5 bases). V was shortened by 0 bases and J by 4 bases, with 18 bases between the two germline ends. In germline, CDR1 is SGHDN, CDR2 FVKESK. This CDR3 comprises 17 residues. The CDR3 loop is CASSQEIYDSYGTEAFF. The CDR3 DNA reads TGTGCCAGCAGCCAAGAAATATATGACAGCTACGGCACTGAAGCTTTCTTT. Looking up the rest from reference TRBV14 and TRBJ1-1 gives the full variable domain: EAGVTQFPSHSVIEKGQTVTLRCDPISGHDNLYWYRRVMGKEIKFLLHFVKESKQDESGMPNNRFLAERTGGTYSTLKVQPAELEDSGVYFCASSQEIYDSYGTEAFFGQGTRLTVV.